This is a list of T cell receptor beta chains from one sample in a study of blood T cell repertoires in COVID-19. TCRdb keeps only in-frame clones here, not all; method: immunoSEQ multiplex PCR. In the table there are 250,000 to 300,000 clones, around 88% of which are singletons. Input material: peripheral blood. The source of these receptors is a woman aged 25 to 39 who had recovered from COVID-19. The CDR3 runs from the conserved cysteine through the conserved F or W. D genes are given only for firm matches. Some rows have no size entry. The others give once, few or many, or a class for an expanded clone.

j_call: TRBJ1-6
d_call: TRBD1
clone_size: .
v_call: TRBV6-5
cdr3_aa: CASSSDRVLSPLHF
cdr3_nt: TGTGCCAGCAGCTCCGACAGGGTCCTTTCACCCCTCCACTTT

j_call: TRBJ2-7
d_call: TRBD2
clone_size: .
v_call: TRBV11-2
cdr3_aa: CASSASTSGGQQYF
cdr3_nt: TGTGCCAGCAGCGCCAGCACCAGCGGGGGGCAGCAGTACTTC

j_call: TRBJ1-2
d_call: .
clone_size: .
v_call: TRBV9
cdr3_aa: CASSVGWESYGYTF
cdr3_nt: TGTGCCAGCAGCGTAGGCTGGGAGTCCTATGGCTACACCTTC

j_call: TRBJ1-4
d_call: TRBD1
clone_size: .
v_call: TRBV2
cdr3_aa: CASSRTGAGEKLFF
cdr3_nt: TGTGCCAGCAGTCGAACAGGGGCTGGCGAAAAACTGTTTTTT

j_call: TRBJ2-7
d_call: .
clone_size: .
v_call: TRBV28
cdr3_aa: CASSLSGAFDEQYF
cdr3_nt: TGTGCCAGCAGTTTGTCAGGGGCTTTTGACGAGCAGTACTTC

j_call: TRBJ1-2
d_call: .
clone_size: .
v_call: TRBV6-6
cdr3_aa: CASSYRTGSVPTGYTF
cdr3_nt: TGTGCCAGCAGTTACCGGACTGGGTCCGTCCCTACTGGCTACACCTTC

j_call: TRBJ2-3
d_call: TRBD2
clone_size: .
v_call: TRBV24-1
cdr3_aa: CATSDLGTSGGPSHTDTQYF
cdr3_nt: TGTGCCACCAGTGACCTCGGGACTAGCGGGGGCCCTTCCCACACAGATACGCAGTATTTT

j_call: TRBJ1-2
d_call: .
clone_size: many
v_call: TRBV12-3/TRBV12-4
cdr3_aa: CASLPGGGGYTF
cdr3_nt: TGTGCCAGCCTCCCGGGGGGGGGAGGCTACACCTTC

j_call: TRBJ1-1
d_call: TRBD1
clone_size: .
v_call: TRBV20-1
cdr3_aa: CSASVPGQYTEAFF
cdr3_nt: TGCAGTGCTAGTGTACCGGGACAGTACACTGAAGCTTTCTTT

j_call: TRBJ2-3
d_call: .
clone_size: .
v_call: TRBV5-5
cdr3_aa: CASSSGLPSTDTQYF
cdr3_nt: TGTGCCAGCAGCAGCGGGCTGCCTAGCACAGATACGCAGTATTTT

j_call: TRBJ2-1
d_call: TRBD2
clone_size: .
v_call: TRBV14
cdr3_aa: CASMGLAGGRKQFF
cdr3_nt: TGTGCCAGCATGGGGCTAGCGGGGGGGCGCAAGCAGTTCTTC

j_call: TRBJ1-5
d_call: .
clone_size: .
v_call: TRBV5-1
cdr3_aa: CASSLAGSQPQHF
cdr3_nt: TGCGCCAGCAGCTTGGCCGGGAGTCAGCCCCAGCATTTT

j_call: TRBJ2-3
d_call: TRBD2
clone_size: .
v_call: TRBV7-2
cdr3_aa: CASSPLRDSGGGNTQYF
cdr3_nt: TGTGCCAGCAGCCCACTTCGGGATAGCGGGGGGGGAAATACGCAGTATTTT

j_call: TRBJ2-3
d_call: TRBD1
clone_size: .
v_call: TRBV5-1
cdr3_aa: CASSLAPTGAVETDTQYF
cdr3_nt: TGCGCCAGCAGCTTGGCCCCCACAGGGGCGGTGGAAACAGATACGCAGTATTTT

j_call: TRBJ1-4
d_call: TRBD1
clone_size: .
v_call: TRBV4-1
cdr3_aa: CASKQGAVFLEKLFF
cdr3_nt: TGCGCCAGCAAACAGGGGGCTGTGTTTCTTGAAAAACTGTTTTTT

j_call: TRBJ1-2
d_call: .
clone_size: .
v_call: TRBV10-3
cdr3_aa: CAITKEKDGYTF
cdr3_nt: TGTGCCATCACTAAAGAGAAAGATGGCTACACCTTC

j_call: TRBJ2-5
d_call: .
clone_size: .
v_call: TRBV6-5
cdr3_aa: CASSQDRLQETQYF
cdr3_nt: TGTGCCAGCTCTCAAGACAGGTTACAAGAGACCCAGTACTTC

j_call: TRBJ2-3
d_call: .
clone_size: .
v_call: TRBV6-5
cdr3_aa: CATKAWGQGADTQYF
cdr3_nt: TGTGCCACAAAGGCTTGGGGTCAAGGGGCAGATACGCAGTATTTT

j_call: TRBJ2-1
d_call: TRBD2
clone_size: .
v_call: TRBV6-2/TRBV6-3
cdr3_aa: CASSWTRGGIYNEQFF
cdr3_nt: TGTGCCAGCAGTTGGACGCGGGGGGGGATTTACAATGAGCAGTTCTTC

j_call: TRBJ1-3
d_call: .
clone_size: .
v_call: TRBV5-1
cdr3_aa: CASSLSTDSGNTIYF
cdr3_nt: TGCGCCAGCAGCTTGAGCACAGACTCTGGAAACACCATATATTTT

j_call: TRBJ1-4
d_call: .
clone_size: .
v_call: TRBV9
cdr3_aa: CASSPGTREEKLFF
cdr3_nt: TGTGCCAGCAGCCCGGGGACAAGGGAGGAAAAACTGTTTTTT

j_call: TRBJ2-5
d_call: .
clone_size: .
v_call: TRBV2
cdr3_aa: CAGGTAQETQYF
cdr3_nt: TGTGCCGGGGGGACGGCTCAAGAGACCCAGTACTTC

j_call: TRBJ1-2
d_call: TRBD1
clone_size: .
v_call: TRBV19
cdr3_aa: CASSRTGLVGYTF
cdr3_nt: TGTGCCAGTAGTAGGACAGGGTTGGTTGGCTACACCTTC

j_call: TRBJ2-7
d_call: TRBD1
clone_size: .
v_call: TRBV10-3
cdr3_aa: CAISEIGQGGEQYF
cdr3_nt: TGTGCCATCAGTGAGATAGGACAGGGTGGCGAGCAGTACTTC

j_call: TRBJ2-1
d_call: TRBD1
clone_size: .
v_call: TRBV18
cdr3_aa: CASSEGAPTYNEQFF
cdr3_nt: TGTGCCAGCTCAGAGGGGGCTCCCACCTACAATGAGCAGTTCTTC

j_call: TRBJ2-2
d_call: .
clone_size: once
v_call: TRBV4-1
cdr3_aa: CASSQDPRTGELFF
cdr3_nt: TGCGCCAGCAGCCAAGATCCTCGGACCGGGGAGCTGTTTTTT

j_call: TRBJ1-4
d_call: TRBD1
clone_size: .
v_call: TRBV5-6
cdr3_aa: CASSLGTGTEKLFF
cdr3_nt: TGTGCCAGCAGCTTAGGGACAGGGACTGAAAAACTGTTTTTT